These 15 T cell receptor beta chains were all obtained from the same sample, sequenced in a study of beta chain features in type 1 diabetes. These receptors' targets are unknown. The sequenced template was cDNA made from the entire isolated RNA. The assay was immunoSEQ multiplex PCR, and TCRdb's table has in-frame clones only and misses some. The data contain approximately 250,000 clones, 15% to 20% of them singletons. Study outcomes and limitations: Researchers report that Type 1 diabetes patients had moderately but significantly shorter TCRB CDR3s across all four CD4+ subsets.

The source material was naive CD4+ T cells from blood. The receptors here all came from a man aged 30-40 years with type 1 diabetes.

DNA for the CDR3: TGTGCCAGCAGCTTGCTTCACGATCTAGACAATGAGCAGTTCTTC. Residues: CASSLLHDLDNEQFF. This chain uses TRBV7-9 with TRBJ2-1; no clear D. The CDR3 consists of 15 residues. V was clipped by 3 bases and J by 5 bases, with 14 bases between them. Germline values: CDR1 SEHNR, CDR2 FQNEAQ (reference sequence).

This chain uses TRBV9 with TRBJ2-1; TRBD1 might be the D (6 bases). This CDR3 contains 13 residues. Trimming shortened V by 4 bases and J by 15 bases, and 20 bases separated the two germline ends. Germline assignment: CDR1 SGDLS and CDR2 YYNGEE. This CDR3 reads CASSPGERQALFF. CDR3 in DNA: TGTGCCAGCAGCCCTGGGGAGCGACAGGCGCTGTTCTTC. The whole variable domain, remainder taken from reference TRBV9 and TRBJ2-1, is DSGVTQTPKHLITATGQRVTLRCSPRSGDLSVYWYQQSLDQGLQFLIQYYNGEERAKGNILERFSAQQFPDLHSELNLSSLELGDSALYFCASSPGERQALFFGPGTRLTVL.

The chain links TRBV2 to TRBJ1-1; D is unresolved. The CDR3 is made up of 14 amino acids. The germline V gene has CDR1 SNHLY and CDR2 FYNNEI. The ends were cut back, 6 bases at V and 1 base at J, with 12 bases in the middle. The CDR3 DNA reads TGTGCCAGCAGGCTCACAAAGGAGAACACTGAAGCTTTCTTT. This sequence encodes CASRLTKENTEAFF.

The genes are TRBV7-9 and TRBJ2-4, with D hard to call. V was clipped by 5 bases and J by 2 bases, with 10 bases between them. CDR3 length: 14 residues. Germline V gene lookup returns CDR1 SEHNR and CDR2 FQNEAQ (reference sequence). The CDR3 DNA reads TGTGCCAGCAGCCTATCAGACTCCAAAAACATTCAGTACTTC. The encoded protein is CASSLSDSKNIQYF.

This clone has only a few counts. The chain's CDR3 is CASSHDRMASECEQFF. CDR3 DNA sequence: TGCGCCAGCAGTCACGATAGGATGGCATCCGAGTGTGAGCAGTTCTTC. The gene calls are TRBV23-1 and TRBJ2-1, with D uncertain. TRBV23-1 is identified as an open reading frame with a role that is uncertain. The CDR3 has 16 amino acids. V dropped 3 bases and J dropped 9 bases, with 21 bases sitting between them.

This chain links TRBV29-1 with TRBJ2-5, with D possibly being TRBD1 or TRBD2 (5 bases each). Trimming took 6 bases from V and 5 from J, leaving 16 bases between them. The CDR3 is made up of 13 amino acids. CDR1 and CDR2 (germline): SQVTM, ANQGSEA. CDR3: CSVMLGVRETQYF. The CDR3 coding sequence is TGCAGCGTAATGCTGGGGGTGAGGGAGACCCAGTACTTC.

This chain connects TRBV30 to TRBJ1-3; no clear D. The CDR3 covers 16 residues. Germline CDR1 and CDR2: GTSNPN and SVGIG (reference sequence). Trimming removed 0 bases at V and 2 bases at J, with 14 bases between. The CDR3: CAWSVFGSDTGNTIYF. As DNA, the CDR3 is TGTGCCTGGAGTGTATTCGGCTCAGATACTGGAAACACCATATATTTT.

This sequence joins TRBV30 and TRBJ2-5; possible D gene TRBD2, 7 bases. Trimming pared 7 bases from V and 11 bases from J, leaving 20 bases between. This CDR3 has 12 residues. Per the germline V gene, CDR1 is GTSNPN and CDR2 is SVGIG (reference sequence). The CDR3 DNA follows: TGTGCCTTGGGAAGGGGGGGTAAACAACAGTACTTC. Protein product: CALGRGGKQQYF.

The rearrangement joins TRBV4-3 to TRBJ2-3; possibly TRBD1 for D (6 bases). Germline V lookup: CDR1 LGHNA, CDR2 YSLEER. V was trimmed by 4 bases and J by 8 bases, leaving 16 bases between them. CDR3 length: 14 residues. The CDR3 sequence: CASSLERTRGTQYF. In nucleotides, the CDR3 is TGCGCCAGCAGCCTAGAGCGGACCAGGGGTACGCAGTATTTT.

This clone showed up just a few times. The rearrangement uses TRBV7-2 and TRBJ2-3, with TRBD2 identical over 13 bases. This CDR3 contains 15 residues. Trimming took 3 bases from V and 5 from J; bases not matched to a gene: 2. The germline CDR1 and CDR2 sequences are SGHTA and FQGNSA. The CDR3 here is CASSLTSGRRDTQYF. The CDR3 DNA reads as TGTGCCAGCAGCTTGACTAGCGGGAGGAGAGATACGCAGTATTTT. Drawing the rest from reference TRBV7-2 and TRBJ2-3, the complete variable domain is GAGVSQSPSNKVTEKGKDVELRCDPISGHTALYWYRQSLGQGLEFLIYFQGNSAPDKSGLPSDRFSAERTGGSVSTLTIQRTQQEDSAVYLCASSLTSGRRDTQYFGPGTRLTVL.

This clone has just a few counts. The chain uses TRBV9 and TRBJ2-1; 15 bases are a match to TRBD2. This CDR3 has 18 amino acids. The germline CDR1 and CDR2 sequences are SGDLS and YYNGEE. V was clipped by 0 bases and J by 6 bases; unmatched bases: 7. The CDR3 DNA reads TGTGCCAGCAGCGTAGGGACTAGCGGGAGGGCAGAAACCAATGAGCAGTTCTTC. It specifies CASSVGTSGRAETNEQFF.

In its sample, this clone was seen a few times. This chain connects TRBV19 to TRBJ1-5; tentative D call: TRBD1 (5 bases). The CDR3 totals 15 residues. From germline, CDR1 is LNHDA and CDR2 SQIVND (reference sequence). V lost 6 bases and J 2 bases, leaving 14 bases between the germline ends. The CDR3 nucleotides are TGTGCCAGTAGCGACAGAGGAGCGGGCAATCAGCCCCAGCATTTT. Amino acids: CASSDRGAGNQPQHF.

The chain recombines TRBV30 with TRBJ2-5; 9 bases match TRBD2. Germline V lookup: CDR1 GTSNPN, CDR2 SVGIG (reference sequence). The CDR3 runs to 14 residues. The DNA for the CDR3 is TGTGCGCGCGGGGTAGCGGGAGCGGCCGAGACCCAGTACTTC. This codes for CARGVAGAAETQYF. The whole variable domain, filled in from reference TRBV30 and TRBJ2-5, reads SQTIHQWPATLVQPVGSPLSLECTVEGTSNPNLYWYRQAAGRGLQLLFYSVGIGQISSEVPQNLSASRPQDRQFILSSKKLLLSDSGFYLCARGVAGAAETQYFGPGTRLLVL.

J is TRBJ2-4 and V is TRBV5-6; D is unclear. Deletions cut 4 bases from V and 7 bases from J, with 15 bases between. The CDR3 is made up of 14 amino acids. CDR1 SGHDT and CDR2 YYEEEE come from the germline V gene. CDR3 nucleotides: TGTGCCAGCAGCCCGGCAACTTTCCGTAACATTCAGTACTTC. Its translation: CASSPATFRNIQYF.

This clone appeared a few times. The chain recombines TRBV29-1 with TRBJ2-4; D perhaps matches TRBD2 (6 bases). The germline V gene encodes CDR1 SQVTM and CDR2 ANQGSEA. This CDR3 has 13 amino acids. CDR3 in DNA: TGCAGTTGTGCAGGGAGGGCCAAAAACATTCAGTACTTC. Its protein product is CSCAGRAKNIQYF.